This TCR beta chain came from a study of blood T cell repertoires in COVID-19. Only in-frame clones appear in the TCRdb table, and some are missing; sequencing was by immunoSEQ multiplex PCR. The sample yields around 61,000 clones, nearly 90% seen once. This clone has only a few counts. CDR3 length equals 15 residues. Germline CDR1 is SGHDN and CDR2 is FVKESK. Trimming took 5 bases from V and 6 from J, leaving 17 bases between them. Sequenced sample: peripheral blood. The sequence derives from a woman aged 55-69 years with COVID-19, enrolled during active disease. The gene calls are TRBV14 and TRBJ1-5; D possibly corresponds to TRBD1 (5 bases). The CDR3 loop reads CASSAGGSGSQPQHF. In DNA, the CDR3 is TGTGCCAGCAGCGCGGGGGGTTCAGGGAGTCAGCCCCAGCATTTT.